What follows describes a single T cell receptor beta chain. The antigen remains unidentified. This entry is derived from a study of shared clonotypes between healthy human individuals. General study findings and limits: Among a handful of donors, about 5% of naive CD4 clonotypes were found in common.

From CD4+ cells came CD45RA+ naive and CD45RA-negative memory subsets. In replicate PCRs of sorted subsets, about 190 ng DNA, approximately 32,000 T cell genomes, was used. Authors' processing steps: Filtering differed for immunoSEQ, which gave only junction sequences without quality scores. The repertoire was sequenced with immunoSEQ multiplex PCR; TCRdb's copy has only in-frame clones and lacks some. V, J and clone size were drawn from that table, and D and trimming were deduced from the DNA. Counted here are 2 million to 3 million clones, 80% to 95% occurring once; the ten biggest clones make up 0.36%. This clonotype originated in a man younger than 30 in good health. Some clones in this sample may be carry-over from other donors' samples. The specimen was naive CD4+ T cells from PBMCs. Documented subset: CD45RA+ positively selected.

The CDR3 is CASSGGLGTDTQYF. In DNA, the CDR3 is TGCGCCAGCAGTGGCGGGTTGGGCACAGATACGCAGTATTTT. The chain employs TRBV10-1 and TRBJ2-3; maybe TRBD2 (5 bases). The V end was cut by 4 bases, the J end by 1 base, with 9 bases between. The CDR3 loop spans 14 amino acids. Germline CDR1 WNHNN, CDR2 SYGVQD (reference sequence).